One TCR beta chain is described in this entry. As yet, its antigen is unknown. The data originate from a study of shared clonotypes between healthy human individuals. About the research overall: Three plates each covered CD4 naive and memory; CD8 naive two, CD8 memory one.

Study-wide points: Estimated clonotype richness was generally higher in naive than memory subsets. Inspection by rarefaction showed sorted-subset sequencing to be incomplete despite large depth.

Replicate sorted-subset PCRs were loaded with approximately 200 ng DNA, tens of thousands of T cell genomes. TCRdb's copy holds only in-frame clones and misses some; the assay was immunoSEQ multiplex PCR. The sample holds approximately 1,500,000 clones, 95% to 99% seen once. This receptor was obtained from a man aged 25 to 40 in good health. Specimen: naive CD4+ T cells sorted from blood. Subset reported: CD45RA+ positively selected.

The DNA of the CDR3 is TGCGGGGCTGGACAAGAAAAACTGTTTTTT. Translated, it gives CGAGQEKLFF. V usage is TRBV20-1 and J usage is TRBJ1-4; D is possibly TRBD1 (5 bases). Germline V gene lookup returns CDR1 DFQATT and CDR2 SNEGSKA (reference sequence). This CDR3 contains 10 residues.